This T cell receptor (beta chain) was profiled in a study of T cell clones after liver transplantation. Study-level results: Post-transplant time points were not standardized, so conclusions are preliminary. In a couple of subjects, few donor cells limited the measurable donor-reactive repertoire. Compared with third party-reactive sequences, donor-reactive ones declined more, independent of withdrawal success.

Only in-frame clones appear in the TCRdb table, and some are missing; sequencing was by immunoSEQ multiplex PCR. The table includes fewer than 25,000 clones, over 85% detected once. Germline V gene lookup returns CDR1 SGHDN and CDR2 FVKESK. This CDR3 has 20 residues. The V gene end was trimmed by 0 bases and the J gene end by 5 bases; junction bases not matched to a gene: 15. Remarks on this clone: Its antigen is still unknown.

The clonotype originates from a human patient who received a liver transplant. Some of the T cells may derive from the graft donor. The V call is TRBV14, the J call TRBJ2-5, with 13 positions matching TRBD2. Material: CD8+ T cells from blood, obtained approximately 25 months after liver transplant. The CDR3 is CASSQDRPRTSGRSGETQYF. CDR3 nucleotide sequence: TGTGCCAGCAGCCAAGATAGGCCCCGGACTAGCGGGAGATCAGGGGAGACCCAGTACTTC.